Below are 15 T cell receptor beta chains sequenced from a single sample in a study of blood T cell repertoires in COVID-19. Only in-frame clones appear in the TCRdb table, and some are missing; sequencing was by immunoSEQ multiplex PCR. The sample has about 140,000 clones, over 65% seen once. Specimen: peripheral blood. The receptors shown here come from a middle-aged man with acute or convalescent COVID-19.

The V and J genes are TRBV7-8 and TRBJ1-5; 11 bases match TRBD1. This CDR3 spans 18 amino acids. Germline V CDR1 and CDR2: SGHVS, FQNEAQ. V shed 5 bases and J 5 bases; nucleotides not matched to a gene: 14. The CDR3 nucleotides read TGTGCCAGCAGCCCCCAATTTATCGGGACAGGGGGATATCAGCCCCAGCATTTT. This codes for CASSPQFIGTGGYQPQHF.

The chain joins TRBV29-1 to TRBJ1-1; the match to TRBD1 covers 10 bases. V lost 4 bases, J lost 7 bases, and 9 bases stayed unmatched. The CDR3 consists of 14 residues. Per the germline V gene, CDR1 is SQVTM and CDR2 is ANQGSEA. CDR3 DNA: TGCAGCGTTGGTGGGACAGGGGACCCGTATGAAGCTTTCTTT. Its translation: CSVGGTGDPYEAFF. Drawing the rest from reference TRBV29-1 and TRBJ1-1, the complete variable domain is SAVISQKPSRDICQRGTSLTIQCQVDSQVTMMFWYRQQPGQSLTLIATANQGSEATYESGFVIDKFPISRPNLTFSTLTVSNMSPEDSSIYLCSVGGTGDPYEAFFGQGTRLTVV.

The chain is built from TRBV10-2 and TRBJ1-1; no clear D. The germline V gene has CDR1 WSHSY and CDR2 SAAADI. The CDR3 length is 18 residues. V gave up 0 bases and J gave up 4 bases, with 21 bases separating them. The CDR3 DNA reads as TGCGCCAGCAGTGAGTCGAACCCTCTCAAAACCTCGGGCACTGAAGCTTTCTTT. It codes for CASSESNPLKTSGTEAFF.

V is TRBV18 and J is TRBJ1-2, with 11 bases aligning to TRBD1. This CDR3 is built from 15 residues. Germline CDR1 reads KGHSH; CDR2 reads LQKENI. J gave up 8 bases and V 3 bases, and 8 bases lay outside the gene matches. DNA of the CDR3: TGTGCCAGCTCACCCTACGGACAGGGGGCGAGCGGCTACACCTTC. As protein: CASSPYGQGASGYTF.

The J gene is TRBJ1-2, the V gene TRBV3-1 (or the pseudogene TRBV3-2); D gene uncertain. Germline V CDR1 and CDR2: LGHDT, YNNKEL (reference sequence). V lost 5 bases and J lost 8, with 9 bases in between. This CDR3 region has 11 residues. The CDR3 spells CASSSRRGYTF. CDR3 coding DNA: TGTGCCAGCAGCTCCCGGAGAGGCTACACCTTC.

The chain is built from TRBV6-5 and TRBJ2-5, with D possibly matching TRBD1 (6 bases). Trimming left V 2 bases short and J 1 base short, with 11 bases between. The CDR3 runs to 15 residues. Looked up from germline, CDR1 is MNHEY and CDR2 is SVGAGI. This CDR3 reads CASSYRDKLQETQYF. The DNA of the CDR3 is TGTGCCAGCAGTTACCGGGACAAACTCCAAGAGACCCAGTACTTC.

The chain couples TRBV24-1 to TRBJ2-7, with 8 bases lining up with TRBD1. V trimming: 3 bases; J trimming: 2 bases; junction bases outside the gene matches: 8. From germline, CDR1 is KGHDR and CDR2 SFDVKD. This CDR3 region has 16 residues. The CDR3 sequence is CATSDRDRGRPYEQYF. The CDR3 DNA reads TGTGCCACCAGTGATCGAGACAGGGGACGACCCTACGAGCAGTACTTC.

The rearrangement links TRBV7-9 to TRBJ2-3, with TRBD2 as a possible D gene (5 bases). The germline V gene has CDR1 SEHNR and CDR2 FQNEAQ (reference sequence). The germline V and J ends were trimmed by 8 bases and 0 bases, with 18 bases remaining between them. The CDR3 length is 16 residues. The CDR3 loop reads CASALGSSISTDTQYF. In nucleotides, the CDR3 is TGTGCCAGCGCCCTGGGGTCTAGCATTAGCACAGATACGCAGTATTTT.

The genes are TRBV5-4 and TRBJ2-3, with 7 bases lining up with TRBD1. The CDR3 spans 15 residues. J gave up 9 bases and V 0 bases, and 10 bases lay outside the gene matches. The germline CDR1 and CDR2 sequences are SGHNT and YYREEE (reference sequence). DNA of the CDR3: TGTGCCAGCAGCTTGGGTTGGCAGGGGGTTCAGACGCAGTATTTT. Its protein is CASSLGWQGVQTQYF.

The chain joins TRBV29-1 to TRBJ1-1; 8 bases match TRBD1. The germline V gene has CDR1 SQVTM and CDR2 ANQGSEA. The CDR3 is made up of 15 amino acids. Trimming removed 7 bases from V and 0 bases from J; junction bases left unmatched: 10. The DNA of the CDR3 is TGCAGCGGCAAAAAGCCAGGGGGCTTGAACACTGAAGCTTTCTTT. It codes for CSGKKPGGLNTEAFF.

The chain carries TRBV10-2 and TRBJ2-3; 9 bases match TRBD2. Looked up from germline, CDR1 is WSHSY and CDR2 is SAAADI. The junction had 7 bases not matched to a gene; V was cut back by 6 bases and J by 3 bases. The CDR3 contains 15 residues. The chain's CDR3 is CASRVAGEGTDTQYF. The CDR3 nucleotides are TGCGCCAGCAGGGTAGCGGGGGAGGGGACAGATACGCAGTATTTT.

This clone was counted a single time. DNA for the CDR3: TGTGCCAGCTCTCCCCAAATACCGGGACAGGAGACCCAGTACTTC. Its translation is CASSPQIPGQETQYF. The chain combines TRBV18 with TRBJ2-5; 7 bases fit TRBD1. The CDR3 is made up of 15 amino acids. Germline V gene lookup returns CDR1 KGHSH and CDR2 LQKENI. With V trimmed by 6 bases and J by 5 bases, 12 bases remained unmatched. The whole variable domain, filled in from reference TRBV18 and TRBJ2-5, reads NAGVMQNPRHLVRRRGQEARLRCSPMKGHSHVYWYRQLPEEGLKFMVYLQKENIIDESGMPKERFSAEFPKEGPSILRIQQVVRGDSAAYFCASSPQIPGQETQYFGPGTRLLVL.

This clone was recorded at least ten times. The chain carries TRBV3-1 (or the pseudogene TRBV3-2) and TRBJ2-2, with 10 bases fitting TRBD2. The CDR3 runs to 18 residues. After removal of 1 base from V and 0 bases from J, the junction contained 5 bases not matched to a gene. Germline CDR1 is LGHDT and CDR2 is YNNKEL (reference sequence). CDR3 in DNA: TGTGCCAGCAGCCAAGTGTTAGCGGGGGGCACGAACACCGGGGAGCTGTTTTTT. This translates into CASSQVLAGGTNTGELFF.

The chain combines TRBV11-2 with TRBJ2-4; D is unresolved. The germline gives CDR1 SGHAT, CDR2 FQNNGV. V gave up 4 bases and J gave up 4 bases, with 8 bases separating them. The CDR3 runs to 13 residues. The CDR3 is CASSSLRKNIQYF. The DNA of the CDR3 is TGTGCCAGCAGCTCTCTTCGGAAAAACATTCAGTACTTC. Based on the CDR3 plus reference TRBV11-2 and TRBJ2-4, the full variable domain is EAGVAQSPRYKIIEKRQSVAFWCNPISGHATLYWYQQILGQGPKLLIQFQNNGVVDDSQLPKDRFSAERLKGVDSTLKIQPAKLEDSAVYLCASSSLRKNIQYFGAGTRLSVL.

The rearrangement joins TRBV4-1 to TRBJ2-7, with TRBD1 matching 9 bases. CDR3 size: 16 residues. Germline assignment: CDR1 MGHRA and CDR2 YSYEKL. Trimming cost V 0 bases and J 1 base; bases outside gene matches: 4. The CDR3 sequence is CASSQEWDRVSYEQYV. The CDR3 nucleotides read TGCGCCAGCAGCCAAGAGTGGGACAGGGTTTCCTACGAGCAGTACGTC.